One sample yielded the 10 T cell receptor beta chains listed below, sequenced in a study of Ad26.COV2.S vaccination and SARS-CoV-2 variants. Generated by immunoSEQ multiplex PCR, the TCRdb table keeps only in-frame clones and is missing some. This sample carries around 450,000 clones, about 91% of them seen once, and the ten largest clones take 2.5%. Treatment here: about 20 received Ad26.COV2.S at low or high dose, single or two shots; five or six received placebo; per-sample allocation not given. It was on day 63 after the first vaccine or placebo injection that samples were taken. This specimen consisted of peripheral blood, obtained in a trial of Ad26.COV2.S vaccine versus placebo. Receptors were obtained from a person aged 18-65 years who received the Ad26.COV2.S COVID-19 vaccine or a placebo.

The chain employs TRBV7-9 and TRBJ2-5; 14 bases map to TRBD2. CDR1 is SEHNR, CDR2 FQNEAQ, per germline (reference sequence). CDR3 length equals 16 residues. The V segment lost 6 bases and the J segment 3 bases; nucleotides outside the gene matches: 6. The CDR3 sequence is CASSQRTSGGKETQYF. The CDR3 DNA reads TGTGCCAGCAGTCAAAGGACTAGCGGGGGGAAAGAGACCCAGTACTTC.

V and J are TRBV9 and TRBJ2-3; 11 nucleotides agree with TRBD1. The CDR3 runs 16 residues. V lost 4 bases to trimming and J lost 2 bases; unmatched junction nucleotides: 6. The germline gives CDR1 SGDLS, CDR2 YYNGEE. The chain's CDR3 is CASSSGQGVFTDTQYF. The CDR3 nucleotides read TGTGCCAGCAGCTCGGGACAGGGGGTCTTCACAGATACGCAGTATTTT.

This clone was observed once. The V gene is TRBV20-1, the J gene TRBJ1-3, with no clear D. V lost 5 bases, J lost 1 base, and 3 bases lay in between. The CDR3 length is 11 residues. Germline V lookup: CDR1 DFQATT, CDR2 SNEGSKA (reference sequence). CDR3 protein: CSAGSGNTIYF. The CDR3 coding sequence is TGCAGTGCTGGATCTGGAAACACCATATATTTT.

This chain uses TRBV11-3 with TRBJ2-1; D gene uncertain. This CDR3 has 13 residues. CDR1 SGHNT and CDR2 YENEEA come from the germline V gene. Trimming cost V 3 bases and J 8 bases, with 11 bases left between them. For the CDR3, the DNA is TGTGCCAGCAGCTTTCACATTGGCGATGAGCAGTTCTTC. Translated: CASSFHIGDEQFF.

The gene calls are TRBV10-3 and TRBJ2-3; 10 positions agree with TRBD2. Trimming took 7 bases from V and 3 from J; bases not matched to a gene: 7. The germline gives CDR1 ENHRY, CDR2 SYGVKD. The CDR3 totals 15 residues. CDR3 in DNA: TGTGCCATCAACGAGCGGGGGGGTGGTACAGATACGCAGTATTTT. Amino acids: CAINERGGGTDTQYF.

The chain is built from TRBV9 and TRBJ2-3; D is perhaps TRBD2 (6 bases). The length of the CDR3 is 16 residues. The germline V and J ends were trimmed by 4 bases and 2 bases, with 17 bases remaining between them. The germline V gene has CDR1 SGDLS and CDR2 YYNGEE. The CDR3 loop is CASSYGTGGYTDTQYF. The CDR3 region has the DNA TGTGCCAGCAGCTACGGGACTGGCGGCTACACAGATACGCAGTATTTT. The variable domain in full, completed from reference TRBV9 and TRBJ2-3, reads DSGVTQTPKHLITATGQRVTLRCSPRSGDLSVYWYQQSLDQGLQFLIQYYNGEERAKGNILERFSAQQFPDLHSELNLSSLELGDSALYFCASSYGTGGYTDTQYFGPGTRLTVL.

This chain connects TRBV2 to TRBJ1-1; tentative D call: TRBD1 (6 bases). Germline lookup yields CDR1 SNHLY and CDR2 FYNNEI. V was clipped by 6 bases and J by 4 bases, with 21 bases between them. The CDR3 has 16 residues. CDR3 DNA: TGTGCCAGCAGCCGGGACACAAAAAGGTTGGGCACTGAAGCTTTCTTT. Translation: CASSRDTKRLGTEAFF.

The CDR3 DNA reads TGTGCCAGCTCCGCGGCGGGCTTCTACACCTTC. It specifies CASSAAGFYTF. V and J are TRBV6-5 and TRBJ1-2; the D is unclear. Germline CDR1 MNHEY, CDR2 SVGAGI. V shed 8 bases and J shed 10 bases, with 14 bases lying between them. This CDR3 region has 11 residues.

The chain recombines TRBV10-3 with TRBJ2-1; D call uncertain. Trimming took off 4 bases at V and 10 bases at J, with 8 bases between the two ends. Germline lookup yields CDR1 ENHRY and CDR2 SYGVKD. This CDR3 has 11 amino acids. Here the CDR3 reads CAISAVGEQFF. CDR3 nucleotide sequence: TGTGCCATCAGTGCCGTCGGGGAGCAGTTCTTC.

V gene TRBV9 combines with J gene TRBJ2-2, with TRBD1 identical over 8 bases. The CDR3 contains 16 residues. CDR1 and CDR2 from the germline V gene are SGDLS and YYNGEE. Losses at the gene ends were 3 bases for V and 4 bases for J; bases not matched to a gene: 8. In nucleotides, the CDR3 is TGTGCCAGCAGCGGAACGACAGGGGCGAGCACCGGGGAGCTGTTTTTT. Translating it yields CASSGTTGASTGELFF.